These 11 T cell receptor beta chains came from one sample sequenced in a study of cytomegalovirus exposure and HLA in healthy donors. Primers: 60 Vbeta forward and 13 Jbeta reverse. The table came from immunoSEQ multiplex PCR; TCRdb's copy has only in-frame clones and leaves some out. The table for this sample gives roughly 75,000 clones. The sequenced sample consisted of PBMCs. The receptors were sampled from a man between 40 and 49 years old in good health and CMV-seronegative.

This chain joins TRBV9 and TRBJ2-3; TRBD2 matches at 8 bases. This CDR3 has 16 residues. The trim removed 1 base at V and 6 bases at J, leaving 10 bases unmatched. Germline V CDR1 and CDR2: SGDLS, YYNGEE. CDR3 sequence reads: CASSVWVRGDRDTQYF. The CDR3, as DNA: TGTGCCAGCAGCGTATGGGTGCGGGGGGACCGGGATACGCAGTATTTT.

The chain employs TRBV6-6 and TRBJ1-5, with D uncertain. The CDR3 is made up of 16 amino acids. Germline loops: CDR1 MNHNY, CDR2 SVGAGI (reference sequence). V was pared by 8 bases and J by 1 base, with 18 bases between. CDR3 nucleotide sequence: TGTGCCAGCTCTCAAAGGTTGGAGATAAGCAATCAGCCCCAGCATTTT. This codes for CASSQRLEISNQPQHF.

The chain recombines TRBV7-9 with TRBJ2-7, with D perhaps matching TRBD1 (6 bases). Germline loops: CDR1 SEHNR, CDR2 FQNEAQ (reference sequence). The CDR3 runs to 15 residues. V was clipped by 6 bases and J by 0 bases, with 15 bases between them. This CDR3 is CASRNSGDGSYEQYF. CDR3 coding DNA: TGTGCCAGCAGAAACTCAGGGGACGGCTCCTACGAGCAGTACTTC.

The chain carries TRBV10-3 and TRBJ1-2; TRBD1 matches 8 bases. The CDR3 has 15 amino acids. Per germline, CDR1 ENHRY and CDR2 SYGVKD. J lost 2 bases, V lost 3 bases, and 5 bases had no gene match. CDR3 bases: TGTGCCATCAGTGAAGGACAGGGAGGAAACTATGGCTACACCTTC. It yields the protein CAISEGQGGNYGYTF.

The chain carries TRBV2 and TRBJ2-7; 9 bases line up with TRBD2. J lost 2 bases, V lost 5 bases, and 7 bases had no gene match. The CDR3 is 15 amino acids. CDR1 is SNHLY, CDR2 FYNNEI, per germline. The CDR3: CASSPTAGGPYEQYF. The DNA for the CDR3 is TGTGCCAGCAGTCCAACCGCGGGAGGGCCCTACGAGCAGTACTTC. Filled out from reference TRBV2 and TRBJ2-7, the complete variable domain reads EPEVTQTPSHQVTQMGQEVILRCVPISNHLYFYWYRQILGQKVEFLVSFYNNEISEKSEIFDDQFSVERPDGSNFTLKIRSTKLEDSAMYFCASSPTAGGPYEQYFGPGTRLTVT.

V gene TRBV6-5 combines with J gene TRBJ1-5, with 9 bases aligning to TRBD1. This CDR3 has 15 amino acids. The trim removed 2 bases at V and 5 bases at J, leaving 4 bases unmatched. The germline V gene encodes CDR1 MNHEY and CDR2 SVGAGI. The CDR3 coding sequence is TGTGCCAGCAGTTACGGGACAGGGCTACATCAGCCCCAGCATTTT. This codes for CASSYGTGLHQPQHF.

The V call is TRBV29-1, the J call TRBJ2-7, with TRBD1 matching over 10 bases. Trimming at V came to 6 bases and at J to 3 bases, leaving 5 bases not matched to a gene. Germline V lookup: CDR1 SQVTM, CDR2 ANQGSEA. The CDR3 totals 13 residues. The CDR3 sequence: CSVRRDRGYEQYF. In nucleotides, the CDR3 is TGCAGCGTCAGACGGGACAGGGGCTACGAGCAGTACTTC.

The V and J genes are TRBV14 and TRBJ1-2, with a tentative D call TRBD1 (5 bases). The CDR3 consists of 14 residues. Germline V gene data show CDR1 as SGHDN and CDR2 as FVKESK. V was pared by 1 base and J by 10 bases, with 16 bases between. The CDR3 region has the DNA TGTGCCAGCAGCCAAGGTGCCAGGGCATGGGACTACACCTTC. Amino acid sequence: CASSQGARAWDYTF.

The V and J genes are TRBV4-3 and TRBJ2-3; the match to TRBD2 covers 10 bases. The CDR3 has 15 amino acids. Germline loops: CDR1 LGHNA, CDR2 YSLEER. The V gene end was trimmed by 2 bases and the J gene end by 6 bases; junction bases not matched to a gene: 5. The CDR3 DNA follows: TGCGCCAGCAGCCAATCAAGCGGGAGGGTGGATACGCAGTATTTT. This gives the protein CASSQSSGRVDTQYF.

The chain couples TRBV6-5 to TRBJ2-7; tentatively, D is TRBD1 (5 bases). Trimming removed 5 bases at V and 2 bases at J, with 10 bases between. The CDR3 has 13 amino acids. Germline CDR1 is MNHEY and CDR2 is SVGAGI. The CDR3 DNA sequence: TGTGCCAGCAGTCCGATAGGGGCCTACGAGCAGTACTTC. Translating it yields CASSPIGAYEQYF.

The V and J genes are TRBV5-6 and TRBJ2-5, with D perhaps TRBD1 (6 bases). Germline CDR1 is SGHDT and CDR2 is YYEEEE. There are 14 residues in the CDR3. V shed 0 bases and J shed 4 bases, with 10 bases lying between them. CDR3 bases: TGTGCCAGCAGCTTGGCCCTCAGGGGAGAGACCCAGTACTTC. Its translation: CASSLALRGETQYF.